This record covers a single TCR beta chain. The antigen remains undetermined. This sample stems from a study of cytomegalovirus exposure and HLA in healthy donors. General study points: There were several of the most significant clusters that appeared linked to common viral pathogens in a later analysis. A later analysis linked 15,000 to 20,000 TCR beta sequences to HLA alleles at 0.05 false discovery rate. Reported findings show TCR beta sequences accurately forecast HLA-A and HLA-B alleles in most subjects.

CDR1 and CDR2 (germline): LNHNV, YYDKDF (reference sequence). This CDR3 has 17 residues. The V and J ends lost 0 bases and 3 bases, in that order; junction bases with no gene match: 7. The PCR made use of 60 Vbeta and 13 Jbeta primers. TCRdb keeps only in-frame clones here, not all; method: immunoSEQ multiplex PCR. In the table there are 280,000 or so clones, roughly 90% of which are singletons. Material: PBMCs. The V and J genes are TRBV15 and TRBJ2-1, with TRBD2 matching over 8 bases. This TCR derives from a woman between 18 and 29 years old in good health and CMV-seronegative. The CDR3, as DNA: TGTGCCACCAGCAGAGATCTCATGGCGGGGGGCTACAATGAGCAGTTCTTC. Its protein product is CATSRDLMAGGYNEQFF.